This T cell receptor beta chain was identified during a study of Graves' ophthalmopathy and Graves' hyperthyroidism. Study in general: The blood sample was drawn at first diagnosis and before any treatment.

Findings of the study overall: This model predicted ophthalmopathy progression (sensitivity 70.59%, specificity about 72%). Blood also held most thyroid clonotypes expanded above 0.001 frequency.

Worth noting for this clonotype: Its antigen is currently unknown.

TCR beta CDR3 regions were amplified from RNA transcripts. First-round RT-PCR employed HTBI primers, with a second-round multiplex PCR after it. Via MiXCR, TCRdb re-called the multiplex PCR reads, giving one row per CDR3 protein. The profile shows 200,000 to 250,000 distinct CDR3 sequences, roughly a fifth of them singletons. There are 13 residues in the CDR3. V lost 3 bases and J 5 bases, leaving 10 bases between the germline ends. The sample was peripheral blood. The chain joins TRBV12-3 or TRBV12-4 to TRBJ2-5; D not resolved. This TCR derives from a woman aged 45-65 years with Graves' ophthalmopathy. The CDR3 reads CASSFGPYETQYF. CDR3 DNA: TGTGCCAGCAGTTTTGGGCCTTATGAGACCCAGTACTTC.